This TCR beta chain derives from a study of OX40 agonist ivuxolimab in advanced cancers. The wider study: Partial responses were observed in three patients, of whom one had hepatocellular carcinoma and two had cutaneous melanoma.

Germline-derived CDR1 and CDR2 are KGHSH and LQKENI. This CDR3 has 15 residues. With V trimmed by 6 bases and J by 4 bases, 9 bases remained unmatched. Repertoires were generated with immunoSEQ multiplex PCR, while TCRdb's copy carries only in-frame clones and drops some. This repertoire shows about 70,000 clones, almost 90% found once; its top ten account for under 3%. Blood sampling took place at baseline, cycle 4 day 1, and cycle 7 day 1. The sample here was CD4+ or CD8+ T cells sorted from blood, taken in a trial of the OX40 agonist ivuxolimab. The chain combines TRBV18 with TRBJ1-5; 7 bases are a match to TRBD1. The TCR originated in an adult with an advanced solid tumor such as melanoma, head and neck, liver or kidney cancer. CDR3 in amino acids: CASSLDRVGNQPQHF. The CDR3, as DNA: TGTGCCAGCTCCCTCGACAGGGTGGGGAATCAGCCCCAGCATTTT.